This T cell receptor beta chain was recorded in a study of T cell changes during pregnancy in multiple sclerosis. Method: immunoSEQ multiplex PCR; TCRdb's copy keeps in-frame clones and lacks some. The table shows 43,000 or so clones, with nearly 95% occurring only once. Germline-derived CDR1 and CDR2 are LGHNA and YSLEER. The CDR3 covers 15 residues. Trimming removed 1 base from V and 9 bases from J; junction bases left unmatched: 7. The sample in question was peripheral blood, obtained in the third trimester of pregnancy. The chain joins TRBV4-3 to TRBJ2-1; 9 bases are shared with TRBD2. This receptor was identified in a female donor with multiple sclerosis, enrolled in a pregnancy study. The CDR3 reads CASSQALAGTREQFF. The CDR3 DNA reads TGCGCCAGCAGCCAAGCGCTAGCGGGGACCCGTGAGCAGTTCTTC.